The 29 T cell receptor beta chains given below trace back to one sample, sequenced in a study of T cell responses to AZD1222 COVID-19 vaccine. TCRdb keeps only in-frame clones here, not all; method: immunoSEQ multiplex PCR. The table has roughly 70,000 clones, about 85% seen once. The sequencing here drew on peripheral blood, taken on day 0 of AZD1222 vaccination. The receptors stem from an adult in good health.

The DNA of the CDR3 is TGTGCCAGCACTCCCAGCCCGGGGGGCAATCAGCCCCAGCATTTT. Translated: CASTPSPGGNQPQHF. V gene TRBV6-6 combines with J gene TRBJ1-5, with a possible D match to TRBD1 (5 bases). V lost 7 bases and J 2 bases, leaving 15 bases between the germline ends. The germline CDR1 and CDR2 sequences are MNHNY and SVGAGI (reference sequence). The length of the CDR3 is 15 residues.

CDR3 sequence: CASSVVEGYGYTF. Here the CDR3 DNA reads TGTGCCAGCAGCGTAGTAGAGGGGTATGGCTACACCTTC. The chain employs TRBV9 and TRBJ1-2; D is perhaps TRBD1 (5 bases). CDR1 SGDLS and CDR2 YYNGEE come from the germline V gene. CDR3 length: 13 residues. V lost 0 bases and J 5 bases, leaving 8 bases between the germline ends.

The rearrangement joins TRBV29-1 to TRBJ2-6, with D unresolved. There are 11 residues in the CDR3. The V end was cut by 0 bases, the J end by 12 bases, with 6 bases between. From germline, CDR1 is SQVTM and CDR2 ANQGSEA. CDR3 protein: CSVEETAVLTF. The DNA for the CDR3 is TGCAGCGTTGAAGAAACGGCCGTCCTGACTTTC.

The chain employs TRBV7-9 and TRBJ1-2; D is uncertain. Germline CDR1 reads SEHNR; CDR2 reads FQNEAQ (reference sequence). With 2 bases removed from V and 3 bases from J, the gap between germline ends came to 13 bases. The CDR3 runs to 15 residues. CDR3 coding DNA: TGTGCCAGCAGCTTAAATTCTCGGGGATACTATGGCTACACCTTC. Its translation: CASSLNSRGYYGYTF.

The chain links TRBV6-5 to TRBJ1-2, with 7 bases matching TRBD1. The ends lost 6 bases at V and 4 bases at J; junction bases unmatched: 5. The CDR3 has 13 residues. Germline V gene data show CDR1 as MNHEY and CDR2 as SVGAGI. The CDR3 is CASRATGTYGYTF. DNA of the CDR3: TGTGCCAGCAGAGCGACAGGGACCTATGGCTACACCTTC.

V and J are TRBV10-3 and TRBJ2-3, with 13 bases fitting TRBD2. Germline CDR1 is ENHRY and CDR2 is SYGVKD. Losses at the gene ends were 6 bases for V and 2 bases for J; bases not matched to a gene: 20. CDR3 length: 21 amino acids. CDR3 sequence reads: CAIRAGPTFGTSGEFTDTQYF. The CDR3 DNA reads TGTGCCATCAGGGCCGGACCGACTTTCGGGACTAGCGGGGAGTTCACAGATACGCAGTATTTT.

The rearrangement links TRBV19 to TRBJ1-2; TRBD1 matches at 11 bases. Losses at the gene ends were 7 bases for V and 8 bases for J; bases not matched to a gene: 6. This CDR3 is 13 amino acids long. Germline assignment: CDR1 LNHDA and CDR2 SQIVND (reference sequence). CDR3 sequence reads: CASKGQGEGGYTF. The CDR3 DNA reads TGTGCCAGTAAGGGACAGGGGGAAGGGGGCTACACCTTC.

This chain joins TRBV12-3 or TRBV12-4 and TRBJ1-2, with a possible D match to TRBD1 (5 bases). The CDR3 length is 13 residues. Trimming cost V 5 bases and J 10 bases, with 17 bases left between them. The DNA for the CDR3 is TGTGCCAGCAGTCGATCCGACAGTAAGGCCTACACCTTC. Translated: CASSRSDSKAYTF.

This clone was picked up one time. It is unclear where the CDR3 begins or ends on the DNA, so no DNA is shown, and the CDR3 is as TCRdb lists it. The genes are TRBV11-3 and TRBJ2-7; the table's TRBD2 call for D was not verified on the DNA. From its first to its last residue, the CDR3 has 11 amino acids. Germline assignment: CDR1 SGHNT and CDR2 YENEEA. Here the CDR3 reads CASSFGRGTYF.

DNA of the CDR3: TGTGCCAGCAGCCCAATCCGGGACAGGGGGCTTGGAACTGAAGCTTTCTTT. It is translated as CASSPIRDRGLGTEAFF. The chain has TRBV5-4 and TRBJ1-1, with 12 bases lining up with TRBD1. Trimming cost V 4 bases and J 5 bases; bases outside gene matches: 12. Germline V lookup: CDR1 SGHNT, CDR2 YYREEE (reference sequence). The CDR3 consists of 17 residues.

As DNA, the CDR3 is TGCGCCAGCAGCCAACCCGGGGGGGGCTCGATGTACGAGCAGTACTTC. Translated, it gives CASSQPGGGSMYEQYF. The rearrangement uses TRBV4-1 and TRBJ2-7; TRBD2 matches 8 bases. The germline V gene encodes CDR1 MGHRA and CDR2 YSYEKL. V dropped 2 bases and J dropped 4; count of bases not matched to a gene: 10. The CDR3 covers 16 residues.

This chain's CDR3 is CASSVAVQGGNSPLHF. In DNA form, the CDR3 reads TGTGCCAGCAGCGTAGCTGTCCAGGGAGGAAATTCACCCCTCCACTTT. The genes are TRBV9 and TRBJ1-6; possibly TRBD1 for D (5 bases). Trimming stripped 0 bases from V and 7 bases from J, with 14 bases between. The CDR3 sequence is 16 residues long. Germline CDR1 reads SGDLS; CDR2 reads YYNGEE.

The CDR3, as DNA: TGTGCCAGCAGCAAAATGGGACATGAGCAGTTCTTC. It codes for CASSKMGHEQFF. The chain uses TRBV21-1 and TRBJ2-1. TRBV21-1 is labeled a pseudogene. This CDR3 comprises 12 residues.

The rearrangement uses TRBV3-1 (or the pseudogene TRBV3-2) and TRBJ2-3; possible D gene TRBD2, 5 bases. The V gene lost 1 base and the J gene lost 6 bases, with 5 bases spanning the gap. CDR1 LGHDT and CDR2 YNNKEL come from the germline V gene (reference sequence). This CDR3 comprises 12 residues. CDR3 DNA: TGTGCCAGCAGCCAAGGAGGGGATACGCAGTATTTT. It yields the protein CASSQGGDTQYF.

This clone was detected only once. The J gene is TRBJ1-1, the V gene TRBV5-4, with TRBD1 matching over 10 bases. The V and J ends lost 3 bases and 5 bases, in that order; junction bases with no gene match: 4. Germline CDR1 reads SGHNT; CDR2 reads YYREEE (reference sequence). The CDR3 spans 14 residues. Written as DNA, the CDR3 is TGTGCCAGCAGCTGGGGACAGGGGCGAACTGAAGCTTTCTTT. This encodes CASSWGQGRTEAFF.

The chain has TRBV5-6 and TRBJ2-3; 10 bases line up with TRBD2. The length of the CDR3 is 16 residues. V trimming: 3 bases; J trimming: 4 bases; junction bases outside the gene matches: 8. Per the germline V gene, CDR1 is SGHDT and CDR2 is YYEEEE. The CDR3 nucleotides read TGTGCCAGCAGCTGGAAGCGGGAGGGCCCCGCAGATACGCAGTATTTT. Protein: CASSWKREGPADTQYF.

V is TRBV6-1 and J is TRBJ2-1; D is ambiguous. Trimming removed 3 bases at V and 10 bases at J, with 10 bases between. The CDR3 extends over 12 amino acids. Germline V gene data show CDR1 as MNHNS and CDR2 as SASEGT. CDR3 region: CASSEGLREQFF. CDR3 DNA sequence: TGTGCCAGCAGTGAGGGATTACGCGAGCAGTTCTTC.

This clone occurred a few times. CDR3: CASSYEISGSGDEQFF. The CDR3 nucleotides read TGTGCCAGCAGTTACGAAATCTCAGGGTCGGGGGATGAGCAGTTCTTC. The chain has TRBV6-5 and TRBJ2-1; TRBD2 is a possible D gene (6 bases). The CDR3 loop spans 16 amino acids. The V end lost 2 bases, the J end lost 8 bases, and 19 bases lay between the germline ends. Looked up from germline, CDR1 is MNHEY and CDR2 is SVGAGI.

This chain joins TRBV6-2 or TRBV6-3 and TRBJ2-4; D perhaps matches TRBD1 (6 bases). V was trimmed by 6 bases and J by 1 base, leaving 13 bases between them. In germline, CDR1 is MNHEY, CDR2 SVGEGT. CDR3 length equals 15 residues. Here the CDR3 DNA reads TGTGCCAGCAGGTACAGGGTTACCGCCAAAAACATTCAGTACTTC. Amino acid sequence: CASRYRVTAKNIQYF.

The chain is built from TRBV15 and TRBJ1-3; D not certain. The CDR3 has 14 residues. CDR1 is LNHNV and CDR2 is YYDKDF in the germline V gene (reference sequence). The ends were cut back, 7 bases at V and 0 bases at J, with 10 bases in the middle. CDR3 nucleotide sequence: TGTGCCACCACCACTGTTAGCTCTGGAAACACCATATATTTT. This encodes CATTTVSSGNTIYF. Using reference TRBV15 and TRBJ1-3 for the parts outside the CDR3, the full variable domain is DAMVIQNPRYQVTQFGKPVTLSCSQTLNHNVMYWYQQKSSQAPKLLFHYYDKDFNNEADTPDNFQSRRPNTSFCFLDIRSPGLGDTAMYLCATTTVSSGNTIYFGEGSWLTVV.

The genes are TRBV27 and TRBJ2-7, with TRBD2 as a possible D gene (7 bases). The CDR3 loop spans 14 amino acids. Germline CDR1 MNHEY, CDR2 SMNVEV (reference sequence). The V end was cut by 0 bases, the J end by 12 bases, with 18 bases between. Here the CDR3 DNA reads TGTGCCAGCAGTTTATCGTTCCAAGGGGGGGGCAGGTACTTC. Amino acid sequence: CASSLSFQGGGRYF.

The rearrangement links TRBV10-2 to TRBJ2-5; TRBD2 matches 8 bases. The germline V gene encodes CDR1 WSHSY and CDR2 SAAADI. The CDR3 has 13 residues. J gave up 5 bases and V 10 bases, and 9 bases lay outside the gene matches. CDR3 region: CAMSGSGWETQYF. DNA of the CDR3: TGCGCCATGAGCGGGAGTGGGTGGGAGACCCAGTACTTC.

This chain links TRBV25-1 with TRBJ1-6; no definite D call. Germline assignment: CDR1 MGHDK and CDR2 SYGVNS. This CDR3 region has 17 residues. The V gene lost 5 bases and the J gene lost 7 bases, with 21 bases spanning the gap. The CDR3, as DNA: TGTGCCAGCAGTCCTCAGGAGGGAGGGTTAGGAAATTCACCCCTCCACTTT. It is translated as CASSPQEGGLGNSPLHF.

In DNA form, the CDR3 reads TGTGCCAGCAGCTTAGGGCTCACCGGGGAGCTGTTTTTT. This encodes CASSLGLTGELFF. This sequence joins TRBV11-3 and TRBJ2-2; no definite D call. The CDR3 is made up of 13 amino acids. Trimming took off 1 base at V and 4 bases at J, with 4 bases between the two ends. The germline V gene encodes CDR1 SGHNT and CDR2 YENEEA.

The V gene is TRBV5-8, the J gene TRBJ2-5; D is perhaps TRBD1 (5 bases). The CDR3 loop spans 16 amino acids. Germline V gene data show CDR1 as SGHTS and CDR2 as YDEGEE. Trimming stripped 2 bases from V and 1 base from J, with 15 bases between. In DNA, the CDR3 is TGTGCCAGCAGCTTTGGGGCAGCGCCACCCCAAGAGACCCAGTACTTC. Its translation: CASSFGAAPPQETQYF.

V and J are TRBV5-1 and TRBJ1-2; 7 positions agree with TRBD1. Looked up from germline, CDR1 is SGHRS and CDR2 is YFSETQ. V was clipped by 4 bases and J by 0 bases; unmatched bases: 15. CDR3 size: 18 residues. The CDR3 region is CASSPVARGSKANYGYTF. The CDR3 nucleotides read TGCGCCAGCAGCCCGGTGGCCAGGGGGTCTAAGGCTAACTATGGCTACACCTTC.

This clone was detected only a few times. The chain combines TRBV6-6 with TRBJ2-1; a weak D match, TRBD2 (5 bases). From germline, CDR1 is MNHNY and CDR2 SVGAGI (reference sequence). Trimming removed 8 bases at V and 9 bases at J, with 17 bases between. CDR3 length: 13 residues. The chain's CDR3 is CASLPYPAGEQFF. In nucleotides, the CDR3 is TGTGCCAGCCTCCCCTATCCTGCGGGTGAGCAGTTCTTC.

This sequence joins TRBV6-1 and TRBJ1-1; D not certain. The length of the CDR3 is 13 residues. CDR1 and CDR2 from the germline V gene are MNHNS and SASEGT. The V end was cut by 2 bases, the J end by 1 base, with 5 bases between. This CDR3 is CASSEKGNTEAFF. The CDR3 DNA follows: TGTGCCAGCAGTGAAAAGGGGAACACTGAAGCTTTCTTT.

V and J are TRBV25-1 and TRBJ2-7, with a possible D match to TRBD2 (5 bases). The CDR3 covers 14 residues. V was trimmed by 2 bases and J by 0 bases, leaving 8 bases between them. The germline CDR1 and CDR2 sequences are MGHDK and SYGVNS. DNA for the CDR3: TGTGCCAGCAGTGAACCCGGGGACTCCTACGAGCAGTACTTC. It codes for CASSEPGDSYEQYF.